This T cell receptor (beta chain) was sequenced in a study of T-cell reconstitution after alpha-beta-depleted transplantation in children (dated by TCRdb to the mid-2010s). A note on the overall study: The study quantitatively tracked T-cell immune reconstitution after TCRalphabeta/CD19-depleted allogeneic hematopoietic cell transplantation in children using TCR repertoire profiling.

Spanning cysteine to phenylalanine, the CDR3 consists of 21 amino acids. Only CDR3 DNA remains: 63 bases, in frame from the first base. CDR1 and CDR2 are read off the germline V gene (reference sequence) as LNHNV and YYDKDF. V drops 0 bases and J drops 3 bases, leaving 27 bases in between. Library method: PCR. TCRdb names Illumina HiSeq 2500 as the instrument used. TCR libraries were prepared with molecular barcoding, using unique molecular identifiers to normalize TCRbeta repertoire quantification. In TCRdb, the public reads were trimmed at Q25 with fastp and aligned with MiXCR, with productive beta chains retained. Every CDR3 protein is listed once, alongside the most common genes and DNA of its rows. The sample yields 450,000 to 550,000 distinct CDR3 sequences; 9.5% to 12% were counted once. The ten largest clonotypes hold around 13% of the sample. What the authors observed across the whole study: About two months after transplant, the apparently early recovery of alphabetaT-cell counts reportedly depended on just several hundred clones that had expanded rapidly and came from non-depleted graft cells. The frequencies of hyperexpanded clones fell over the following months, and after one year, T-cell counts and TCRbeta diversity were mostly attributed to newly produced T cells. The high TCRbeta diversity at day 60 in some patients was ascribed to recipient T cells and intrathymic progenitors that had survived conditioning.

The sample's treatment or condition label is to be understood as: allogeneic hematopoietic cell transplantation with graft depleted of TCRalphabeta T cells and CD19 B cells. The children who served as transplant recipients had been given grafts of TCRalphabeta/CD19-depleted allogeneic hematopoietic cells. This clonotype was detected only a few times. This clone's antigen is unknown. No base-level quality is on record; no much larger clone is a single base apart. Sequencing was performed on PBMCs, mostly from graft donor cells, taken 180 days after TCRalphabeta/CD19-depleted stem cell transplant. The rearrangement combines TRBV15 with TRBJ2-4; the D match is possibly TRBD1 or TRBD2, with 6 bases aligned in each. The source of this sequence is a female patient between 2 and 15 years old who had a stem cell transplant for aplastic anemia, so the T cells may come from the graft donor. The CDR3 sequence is CATSRDQGTGDLGLGKNIQYF. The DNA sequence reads TGTGCCACCAGCAGAGATCAGGGGACTGGAGACCTCGGATTGGGCAAAAACATTCAGTACTTC.